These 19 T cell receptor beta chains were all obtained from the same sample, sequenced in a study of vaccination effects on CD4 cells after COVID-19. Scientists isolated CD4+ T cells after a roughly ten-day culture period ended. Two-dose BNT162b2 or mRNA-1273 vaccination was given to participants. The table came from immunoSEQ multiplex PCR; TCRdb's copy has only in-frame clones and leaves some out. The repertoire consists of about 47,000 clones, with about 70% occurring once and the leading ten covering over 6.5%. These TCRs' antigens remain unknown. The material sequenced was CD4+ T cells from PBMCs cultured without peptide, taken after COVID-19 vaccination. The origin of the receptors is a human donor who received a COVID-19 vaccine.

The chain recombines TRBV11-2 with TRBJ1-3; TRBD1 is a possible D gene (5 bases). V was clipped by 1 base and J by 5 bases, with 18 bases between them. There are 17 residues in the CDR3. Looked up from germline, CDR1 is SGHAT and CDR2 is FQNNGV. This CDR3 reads CASSLVVMGVTRNTIYF. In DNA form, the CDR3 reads TGTGCCAGCAGCTTAGTTGTAATGGGGGTAACACGAAACACCATATATTTT.

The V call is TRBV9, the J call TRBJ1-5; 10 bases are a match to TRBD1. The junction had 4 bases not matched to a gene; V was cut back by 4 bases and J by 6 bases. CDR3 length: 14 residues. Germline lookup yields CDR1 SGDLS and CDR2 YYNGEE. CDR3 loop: CASSSGQGFQPQHF. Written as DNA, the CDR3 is TGTGCCAGCAGCTCGGGACAGGGGTTTCAGCCCCAGCATTTT. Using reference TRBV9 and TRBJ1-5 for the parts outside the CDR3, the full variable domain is DSGVTQTPKHLITATGQRVTLRCSPRSGDLSVYWYQQSLDQGLQFLIQYYNGEERAKGNILERFSAQQFPDLHSELNLSSLELGDSALYFCASSSGQGFQPQHFGDGTRLSIL.

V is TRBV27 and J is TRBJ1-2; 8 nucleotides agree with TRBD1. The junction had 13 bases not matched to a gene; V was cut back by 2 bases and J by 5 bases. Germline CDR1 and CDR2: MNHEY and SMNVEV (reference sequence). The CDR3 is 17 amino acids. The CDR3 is CASSLKSGRGRLYGYTF. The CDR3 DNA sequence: TGTGCCAGCAGTTTAAAGTCCGGCAGGGGGCGGTTATATGGCTACACCTTC.

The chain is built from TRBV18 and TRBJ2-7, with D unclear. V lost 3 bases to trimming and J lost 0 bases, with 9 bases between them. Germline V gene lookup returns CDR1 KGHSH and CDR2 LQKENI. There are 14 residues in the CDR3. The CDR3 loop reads CASSPDQNSYEQYF. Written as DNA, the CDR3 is TGTGCCAGCTCACCTGACCAGAACTCCTACGAGCAGTACTTC.

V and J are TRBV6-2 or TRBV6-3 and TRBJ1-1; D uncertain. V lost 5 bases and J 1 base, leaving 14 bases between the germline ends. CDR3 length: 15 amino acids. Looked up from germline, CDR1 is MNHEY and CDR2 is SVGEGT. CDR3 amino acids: CASSLEEIPNTEAFF. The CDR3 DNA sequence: TGTGCCAGCAGTCTGGAGGAAATTCCGAACACTGAAGCTTTCTTT.

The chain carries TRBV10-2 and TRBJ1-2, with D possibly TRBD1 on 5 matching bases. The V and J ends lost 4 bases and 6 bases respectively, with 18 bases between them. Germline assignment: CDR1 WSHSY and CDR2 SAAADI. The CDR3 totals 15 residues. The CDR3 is CASSASRGSLDGYTF. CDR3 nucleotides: TGCGCCAGCAGTGCCTCGAGGGGTTCCCTCGATGGCTACACCTTC.

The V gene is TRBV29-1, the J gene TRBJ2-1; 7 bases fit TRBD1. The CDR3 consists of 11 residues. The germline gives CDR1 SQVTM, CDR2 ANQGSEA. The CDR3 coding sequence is TGCACGGGGACAGAACTCAATGAGCAGTTCTTC. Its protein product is CTGTELNEQFF.

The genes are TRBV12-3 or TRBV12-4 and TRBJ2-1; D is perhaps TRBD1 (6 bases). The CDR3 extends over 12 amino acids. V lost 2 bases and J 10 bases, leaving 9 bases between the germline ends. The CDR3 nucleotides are TGTGCCAGCAGTTTATCACAGGGAGAGCAGTTCTTC. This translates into CASSLSQGEQFF.

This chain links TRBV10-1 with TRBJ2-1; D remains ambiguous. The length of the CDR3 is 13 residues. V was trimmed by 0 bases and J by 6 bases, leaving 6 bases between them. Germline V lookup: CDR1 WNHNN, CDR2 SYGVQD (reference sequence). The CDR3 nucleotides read TGCGCCAGCAGTGAGTCCACGGGCAATGAGCAGTTCTTC. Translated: CASSESTGNEQFF.

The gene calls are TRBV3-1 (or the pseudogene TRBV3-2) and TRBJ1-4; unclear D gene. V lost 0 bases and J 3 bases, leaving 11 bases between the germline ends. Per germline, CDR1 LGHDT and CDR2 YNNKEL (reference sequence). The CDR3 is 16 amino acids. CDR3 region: CASSQDLGTANEKLFF. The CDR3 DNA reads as TGTGCCAGCAGCCAAGATCTGGGTACGGCTAATGAAAAACTGTTTTTT.

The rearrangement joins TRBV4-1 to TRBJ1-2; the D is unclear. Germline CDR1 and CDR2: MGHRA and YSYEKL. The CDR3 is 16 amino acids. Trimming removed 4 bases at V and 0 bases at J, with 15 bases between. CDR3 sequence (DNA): TGCGCCAGCAGCCCAAAGAGGGCAAGTACTAACTATGGCTACACCTTC. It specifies CASSPKRASTNYGYTF.

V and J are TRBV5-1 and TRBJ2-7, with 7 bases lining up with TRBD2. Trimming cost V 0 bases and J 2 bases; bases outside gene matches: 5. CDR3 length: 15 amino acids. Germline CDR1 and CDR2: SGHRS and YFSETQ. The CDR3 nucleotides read TGCGCCAGCAGCTTGGCTGGCGGGGGTACCTACGAGCAGTACTTC. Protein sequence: CASSLAGGGTYEQYF.

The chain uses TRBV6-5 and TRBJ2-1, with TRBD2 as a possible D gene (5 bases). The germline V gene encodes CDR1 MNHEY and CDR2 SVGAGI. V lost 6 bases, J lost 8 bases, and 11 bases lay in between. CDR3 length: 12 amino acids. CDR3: CASRDIAYEQFF. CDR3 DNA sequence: TGTGCCAGCAGGGATATAGCGTATGAGCAGTTCTTC.

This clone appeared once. CDR3 sequence reads: CASSVAGVRTGELFF. The DNA of the CDR3 is TGTGCCAGTAGTGTCGCAGGGGTGCGGACCGGGGAGCTGTTTTTT. V usage is TRBV19 and J usage is TRBJ2-2; the D gene is possibly TRBD1 (6 bases). V was pared by 5 bases and J by 5 bases, with 15 bases between. CDR1 and CDR2 from the germline V gene are LNHDA and SQIVND (reference sequence). CDR3 length: 15 residues.

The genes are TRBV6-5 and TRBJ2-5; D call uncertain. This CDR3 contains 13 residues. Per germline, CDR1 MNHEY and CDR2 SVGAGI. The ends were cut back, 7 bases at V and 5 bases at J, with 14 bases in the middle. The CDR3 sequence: CASTPIGRETQYF. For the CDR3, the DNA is TGTGCCAGCACCCCGATAGGTCGGGAGACCCAGTACTTC.

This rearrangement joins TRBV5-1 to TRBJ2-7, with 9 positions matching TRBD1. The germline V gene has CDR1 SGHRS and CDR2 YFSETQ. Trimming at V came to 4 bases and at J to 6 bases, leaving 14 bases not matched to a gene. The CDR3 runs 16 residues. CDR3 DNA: TGCGCCAGCAGCCCGGGGGTTGGGACAGGGACTCGCGAGCAGTACTTC. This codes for CASSPGVGTGTREQYF.

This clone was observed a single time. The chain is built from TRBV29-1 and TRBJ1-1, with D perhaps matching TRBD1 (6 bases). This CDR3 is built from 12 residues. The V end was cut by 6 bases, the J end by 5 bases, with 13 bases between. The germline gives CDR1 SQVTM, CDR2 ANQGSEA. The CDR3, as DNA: TGCAGCGTCAGGAGGGGGTGGACTGAAGCTTTCTTT. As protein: CSVRRGWTEAFF.

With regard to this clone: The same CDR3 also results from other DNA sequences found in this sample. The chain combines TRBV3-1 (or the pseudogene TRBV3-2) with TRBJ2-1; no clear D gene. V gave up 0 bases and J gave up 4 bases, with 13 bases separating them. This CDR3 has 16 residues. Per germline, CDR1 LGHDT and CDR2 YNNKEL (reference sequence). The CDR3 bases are TGTGCCAGCAGCCAAGATTTCCGTGGACCTTACAATGAGCAGTTCTTC. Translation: CASSQDFRGPYNEQFF.

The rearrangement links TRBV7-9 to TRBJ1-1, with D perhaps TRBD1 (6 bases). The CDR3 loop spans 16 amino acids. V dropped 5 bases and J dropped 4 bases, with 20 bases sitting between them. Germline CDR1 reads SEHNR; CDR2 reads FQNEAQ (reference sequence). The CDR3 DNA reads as TGTGCCAGCAGCCCTAAAGGACTTGGGGGCGGCACTGAAGCTTTCTTT. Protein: CASSPKGLGGGTEAFF.